What follows is one T cell receptor beta chain and its context. The length of the CDR3 is 11 residues. Trimming took off 3 bases at V and 6 bases at J, with 6 bases between the two ends. TCRdb re-called the 5' RACE reads with MiXCR, one entry per CDR3 protein. This table holds about 190,000 distinct CDR3 sequences, more than 15% found once. This sample was included in a study of identical twins. These data were also filed under a second study, of T cells expressing NK-cell markers. That report notes: Beta-chain profiling covered CD3+CD56+NKG2C+, CD3+CD56+NKG2C- and CD3+CD56-NKG2C+ sorted subsets. Out of eight donors sequenced, seven tested HCMV-seropositive and the remaining one seronegative. Several experiments added an anti-gamma-delta TCR antibody to sort only alpha-beta TCR T cells. These same clonotypes (in a few donors) also led the CD3+CD56-NKG2C+ fraction.

The chain has TRBV12-3 or TRBV12-4 and TRBJ2-7; unclear D gene. The sequenced material came from CD8+ T cells sorted from blood. The TCR was taken from a woman younger than 30 in good health. This CDR3 reads CASSLETEQYF. CDR3 nucleotide sequence: TGTGCCAGCAGTTTGGAAACCGAGCAGTACTTC.